This T cell receptor beta chain was sequenced during a study of STAT5B mutations in CD4+ large granular lymphocyte leukemia. The assay was run at survey level. Sequencing was performed with immunoSEQ multiplex PCR; in TCRdb, only in-frame clones are kept and a portion is missing. Altogether 30,000 or so clones are present, 65% to 85% being singletons, with the ten largest covering about 1%. V dropped 5 bases and J dropped 8 bases, with 18 bases sitting between them. The germline V gene encodes CDR1 SEHNR and CDR2 FQNEAQ (reference sequence). The CDR3 is made up of 15 amino acids. This clone was seen only once.

The chain joins TRBV7-9 to TRBJ1-4; no definite D call. The TCR sequence derives from a human donor in good health. Sequenced: CD4+ T cells from blood buffy coats. In nucleotides, the CDR3 is TGTGCCAGCAGCGCGACCGGGCCAAGTAAGGAAAAACTGTTTTTT. Translation gives CASSATGPSKEKLFF.